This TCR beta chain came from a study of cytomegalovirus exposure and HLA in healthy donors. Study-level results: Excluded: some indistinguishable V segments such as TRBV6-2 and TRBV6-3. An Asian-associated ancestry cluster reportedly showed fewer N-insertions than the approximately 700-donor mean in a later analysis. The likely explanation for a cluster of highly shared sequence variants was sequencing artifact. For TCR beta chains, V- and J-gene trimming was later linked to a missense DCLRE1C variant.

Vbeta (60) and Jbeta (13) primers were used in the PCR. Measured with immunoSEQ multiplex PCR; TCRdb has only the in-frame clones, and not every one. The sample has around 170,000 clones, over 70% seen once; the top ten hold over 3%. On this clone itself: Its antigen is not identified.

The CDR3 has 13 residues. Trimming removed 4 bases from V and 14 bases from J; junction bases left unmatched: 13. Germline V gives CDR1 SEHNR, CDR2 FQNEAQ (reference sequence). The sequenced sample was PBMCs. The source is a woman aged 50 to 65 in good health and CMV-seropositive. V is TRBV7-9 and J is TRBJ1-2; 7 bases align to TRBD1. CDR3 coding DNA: TGTGCCAGCAGCTCGGGACAGAGTGGGGGCAATACCTTC. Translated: CASSSGQSGGNTF.